This T cell receptor beta chain stems from a study of cytomegalovirus exposure and HLA in healthy donors. CDR1 and CDR2 (germline): MNHEY, SMNVEV (reference sequence). The CDR3 extends over 14 amino acids. Between the trimmed V and J ends, which lost 2 bases and 4 bases, there was a span of 11 bases. Only in-frame clones appear in the TCRdb table, and some are missing; sequencing was by immunoSEQ multiplex PCR. In the table there are roughly 330,000 clones, about 85% of which are singletons. The TCR comes from a woman in her twenties or thirties in good health and CMV-seropositive. What was sequenced was PBMCs. V and J are TRBV27 and TRBJ2-5; TRBD2 is a possible D gene (5 bases). DNA for the CDR3: TGTGCCAGCAGTTTACGGGGTGGCAGAGAGACCCAGTACTTC. It encodes CASSLRGGRETQYF.